This T cell receptor beta chain was sequenced in a study of Ad26.COV2.S vaccination and SARS-CoV-2 variants. Overall study: Vaccine-arm donor from the placebo-controlled COV1001 Ad26.COV2.S trial. Doses of Ad26.COV2.S were injected into muscle once or twice, 56 days apart. Study-level points and caveats: The study found higher spike-specific TCR breadth in vaccine than placebo recipients.

The treatment denotes: 15 to 20 received Ad26.COV2.S at low or high dose, single or two shots; roughly 5 received placebo; per-sample allocation not given. Specimens were obtained on day 63 following the first vaccine or placebo injection. As regards this clone: Antigen specificity is unknown.

The table came from immunoSEQ multiplex PCR; TCRdb's copy has only in-frame clones and leaves some out. The profile shows roughly 400,000 clones, roughly 91% of them singletons. Trimming at V came to 4 bases and at J to 1 base, leaving 4 bases not matched to a gene. Germline V gene lookup returns CDR1 SGHRS and CDR2 YFSETQ. This CDR3 comprises 14 residues. V and J are TRBV5-1 and TRBJ2-5; 7 bases line up with TRBD1. Specimen: peripheral blood, collected in a trial of Ad26.COV2.S vaccine versus placebo. The sequence was collected from a person aged 18-65 years who received the Ad26.COV2.S COVID-19 vaccine or a placebo. DNA for the CDR3: TGCGCCAGCAGCCTAGACAGGGCCCAAGAGACCCAGTACTTC. This codes for CASSLDRAQETQYF.